One and the same sample provided the 23 T cell receptor beta chains below, sequenced in a study of vaccination effects on CD4 cells after COVID-19. Clones were sequenced by immunoSEQ multiplex PCR, and TCRdb holds only the in-frame ones, with some missing. The table has around 25,000 clones, 65% to 75% seen once. Before sequencing, viral peptide pools were used by the ViraFEST assay to expand antigen-specific CD4+ T cells. After roughly eleven days in culture, the CD4+ T cells were isolated. The person's infection with SARS-CoV-2, confirmed by PCR, took place between March and December 2020. For these TCRs, the target antigens are not known. The sample consisted of CD4+ T cells from PBMCs cultured with SARS-CoV-2 spike peptides, taken before COVID-19 vaccination. These receptors were collected from a human donor who had a prior SARS-CoV-2 infection.

V gene TRBV7-8 combines with J gene TRBJ1-2; 7 nucleotides match TRBD1. The CDR3 has 15 amino acids. J lost 7 bases, V lost 4 bases, and 12 bases had no gene match. Germline-derived CDR1 and CDR2 are SGHVS and FQNEAQ. CDR3 sequence reads: CASSSRPGQHSGYTF. The DNA of the CDR3 is TGTGCCAGCAGCTCGAGGCCGGGACAGCACTCTGGCTACACCTTC.

This clone was counted a single time. V is TRBV6-6 and J is TRBJ1-2, with 7 bases aligning to TRBD1. This CDR3 is built from 11 residues. Germline-derived CDR1 and CDR2 are MNHNY and SVGAGI (reference sequence). With V trimmed by 2 bases and J by 13 bases, 4 bases remained unmatched. CDR3 coding DNA: TGTGCCAGCAGTTACCAGACAGGGTCCACCTTC. The encoded protein is CASSYQTGSTF.

The V and J genes are TRBV11-3 and TRBJ2-1; 9 bases are a match to TRBD2. J was trimmed by 4 bases and V by 2 bases; bases with no gene match: 3. Per germline, CDR1 SGHNT and CDR2 YENEEA. The CDR3 is 15 residues long. In DNA, the CDR3 is TGTGCCAGCAGCTTAAAGCGGGGGGATTACAATGAGCAGTTCTTC. Translated: CASSLKRGDYNEQFF.

The chain has TRBV6-2 or TRBV6-3 and TRBJ1-5; D not certain. The CDR3 has 14 residues. The V end was cut by 5 bases, the J end by 3 bases, with 11 bases between. CDR1 is MNHEY and CDR2 is SVGEGT in the germline V gene. The CDR3 DNA reads as TGTGCCAGCAGTCAACTGACGCCCAATCAGCCCCAGCATTTT. This codes for CASSQLTPNQPQHF.

This clone has a handful of counts. The chain combines TRBV19 with TRBJ2-2; the match to TRBD1 covers 9 bases. Germline V lookup: CDR1 LNHDA, CDR2 SQIVND (reference sequence). The J segment lost 7 bases and the V segment lost 4 bases, leaving 10 bases of the junction unmatched. The CDR3 has 16 amino acids. The CDR3 sequence: CASSNTGTGYIGELFF. CDR3 sequence (DNA): TGTGCCAGTAGTAATACCGGGACAGGGTATATCGGGGAGCTGTTTTTT.

The J gene is TRBJ2-7, the V gene TRBV30, with D possibly being TRBD2 (6 bases). The germline V gene encodes CDR1 GTSNPN and CDR2 SVGIG (reference sequence). The CDR3 length is 17 residues. V was trimmed by 2 bases and J by 5 bases, leaving 25 bases between them. The chain's CDR3 is CAWSQWVFLSSGHEQYF. The CDR3 bases are TGTGCCTGGAGTCAGTGGGTTTTCTTGAGTAGCGGCCACGAGCAGTACTTC.

This rearrangement joins TRBV7-8 to TRBJ2-7; 8 bases align to TRBD1. Losses at the gene ends were 5 bases for V and 0 bases for J; bases not matched to a gene: 12. The CDR3 consists of 17 residues. Germline CDR1 is SGHVS and CDR2 is FQNEAQ. CDR3 sequence: CASSLPETGALSYEQYF. CDR3 bases: TGTGCCAGCAGCCTCCCGGAGACAGGGGCTCTCTCCTACGAGCAGTACTTC.

The chain carries TRBV9 and TRBJ2-5; TRBD2 matches 10 bases. This CDR3 is built from 17 residues. Germline V gene lookup returns CDR1 SGDLS and CDR2 YYNGEE. J gave up 4 bases and V 4 bases, and 13 bases lay outside the gene matches. CDR3 residues: CASSPSGGVGNRETQYF. As DNA, the CDR3 is TGTGCCAGCAGCCCAAGCGGGGGGGTAGGTAATCGAGAGACCCAGTACTTC.

The table lists this clone with a count of one. The chain combines TRBV11-2 with TRBJ2-3; TRBD2 matches at 13 bases. Trimming at V came to 3 bases and at J to 7 bases, leaving 10 bases not matched to a gene. Germline V gene lookup returns CDR1 SGHAT and CDR2 FQNNGV. This CDR3 is built from 17 residues. As DNA, the CDR3 is TGTGCCAGCAGCTTCTCCCTACTAGCGGGGGGGCAAAATACGCAGTATTTT. Translated: CASSFSLLAGGQNTQYF.

The gene calls are TRBV6-5 and TRBJ1-5; D is ambiguous. The CDR3 has 13 residues. The V and J ends lost 7 bases and 2 bases respectively, with 9 bases between them. Germline values: CDR1 MNHEY, CDR2 SVGAGI. Here the CDR3 DNA reads TGTGCCAGCACCGACAATCGCAATCAGCCCCAGCATTTT. Its translation is CASTDNRNQPQHF.

This clone has just a few counts. The CDR3 spells CASSNHQGDTQYF. In DNA form, the CDR3 reads TGTGCCAGCAGCAACCACCAGGGAGATACGCAGTATTTT. The rearrangement uses TRBV21-1 and TRBJ2-3; TRBD1 is the table's D call and was not checked against the DNA. TRBV21-1 is described as a pseudogene. The CDR3 extends over 13 amino acids.

This chain connects TRBV2 to TRBJ1-5; 8 bases match TRBD1. Germline CDR1 is SNHLY and CDR2 is FYNNEI. After removal of 8 bases from V and 5 bases from J, the junction contained 8 bases not matched to a gene. The CDR3 is 14 amino acids. The CDR3 nucleotides are TGTGCCAGCTGCGGACAGGGCCATGATCAGCCCCAGCATTTT. This codes for CASCGQGHDQPQHF.

The genes are TRBV5-4 and TRBJ2-1, with 11 bases lining up with TRBD2. CDR3 size: 15 residues. From germline, CDR1 is SGHNT and CDR2 YYREEE (reference sequence). Trimming cost V 4 bases and J 8 bases; bases outside gene matches: 8. CDR3 DNA: TGTGCCAGCAGCCATACTAGCGGGAGTTCGGATGAGCAGTTCTTC. As protein: CASSHTSGSSDEQFF.

The chain is built from TRBV4-2 and TRBJ2-7, with 9 bases fitting TRBD1. CDR1 is LGHNA, CDR2 YNFKEQ, per germline. With V trimmed by 5 bases and J by 3 bases, 5 bases remained unmatched. This CDR3 has 14 residues. The chain's CDR3 is CASSYTTGGYEQYF. CDR3 DNA sequence: TGTGCCAGCAGCTATACGACAGGGGGCTACGAGCAGTACTTC.

The CDR3 nucleotides read TGTGCCAGCAGCGTAGGGGACGGCGCCTACGGGGAGACCCAGTACTTC. Translated, it gives CASSVGDGAYGETQYF. The rearrangement joins TRBV9 to TRBJ2-5, with D perhaps being TRBD1 or TRBD2 (5 bases each). The V gene lost 0 bases and the J gene lost 5 bases, with 17 bases spanning the gap. Germline V gene sequence: CDR1 SGDLS, CDR2 YYNGEE. The CDR3 runs 16 residues.

The chain couples TRBV19 to TRBJ2-7; D gene ambiguous. The CDR3 totals 13 residues. Between the trimmed V and J ends, which lost 5 bases and 2 bases, there was a span of 10 bases. Germline V gene data show CDR1 as LNHDA and CDR2 as SQIVND (reference sequence). The CDR3 bases are TGTGCCAGTAGTCTGCGATTTCCCTACGAGCAGTACTTC. As protein: CASSLRFPYEQYF.

V gene TRBV6-5 combines with J gene TRBJ1-1; a weak D match, TRBD1 (5 bases). The germline V gene encodes CDR1 MNHEY and CDR2 SVGAGI. This CDR3 contains 15 residues. V was cut by 0 bases and J by 0 bases, with 8 bases left in between. The CDR3 is CASSYSWGLNTEAFF. The DNA of the CDR3 is TGTGCCAGCAGTTACTCGTGGGGGTTGAACACTGAAGCTTTCTTT.

The chain employs TRBV10-3 and TRBJ2-5; TRBD2 aligns across 13 bases. The CDR3 totals 18 residues. Per germline, CDR1 ENHRY and CDR2 SYGVKD. J was trimmed by 1 base and V by 2 bases; bases with no gene match: 7. Written as DNA, the CDR3 is TGTGCCATCAGTGAGGGGCCACTAGCGGGGGGGATCCAAGAGACCCAGTACTTC. Protein: CAISEGPLAGGIQETQYF.

The rearrangement joins TRBV30 to TRBJ1-1; TRBD1 agrees at 10 bases. The CDR3 runs 19 residues. The V and J ends lost 2 bases and 11 bases, in that order; junction bases with no gene match: 26. The germline V gene encodes CDR1 GTSNPN and CDR2 SVGIG (reference sequence). The CDR3 bases are TGTGCCTGGAGTTTACTGCGACCGACAGGGGGCGCGCTTAGGGGCTCGGCTTTCTTT. This codes for CAWSLLRPTGGALRGSAFF.

The rearrangement links TRBV9 to TRBJ1-4; D not certain. This CDR3 comprises 15 residues. Germline V gives CDR1 SGDLS, CDR2 YYNGEE. Trimming left V 0 bases short and J 2 bases short, with 8 bases between. This CDR3 reads CASSVDGVTNEKLFF. CDR3 bases: TGTGCCAGCAGCGTAGACGGGGTTACTAATGAAAAACTGTTTTTT.

The CDR3 coding sequence is TGTGCCAGCTCACTCAATACAGGGGGCCGGCAGCCCCAGCATTTT. Translating gives CASSLNTGGRQPQHF. J is TRBJ1-5 and V is TRBV18; 9 positions match TRBD1. In germline, CDR1 is KGHSH, CDR2 LQKENI. The CDR3 contains 15 residues. With V trimmed by 4 bases and J by 7 bases, 8 bases remained unmatched.

This clone was found a few times. The chain carries TRBV5-4 and TRBJ1-6; D is perhaps TRBD1 (5 bases). This CDR3 is 16 amino acids long. Between the trimmed V and J ends, which lost 4 bases and 5 bases, there was a span of 16 bases. Germline V CDR1 and CDR2: SGHNT, YYREEE (reference sequence). The CDR3 protein is CASSPNPQGDNSPLHF. The CDR3 DNA reads as TGTGCCAGCAGCCCGAATCCCCAAGGGGATAATTCACCCCTCCACTTT.

This clone was observed a single time. This sequence joins TRBV7-9 and TRBJ2-7; TRBD1 agrees at 7 bases. The CDR3 length is 14 residues. V gave up 5 bases and J gave up 0 bases; unmatched junction bases: 4. Germline CDR1 and CDR2: SEHNR and FQNEAQ (reference sequence). The CDR3 DNA reads as TGTGCCAGCAGCCTGGGACAGAGCTCCTACGAGCAGTACTTC. Translated, it gives CASSLGQSSYEQYF.